Given below is one T cell receptor beta chain in context. Its antigen remains unknown. TCRbeta libraries were built with three rounds of nested PCR, modified from ARM-PCR. TCRdb re-derived calls from the multiplex PCR reads in MiXCR, one entry per CDR3 protein. The sample has about 200,000 distinct CDR3 sequences; about 71% are singletons. RNA was extracted from bulk tissue without any cell sorting. This sample stems from a study of tumor and adjacent non-tumor tissue in lung cancer. Study conclusions and caveats: Compared with tumor, normal lung showed significantly lower TCR diversity.

The CDR3 extends over 12 amino acids. The V and J ends lost 7 bases and 5 bases respectively, with 11 bases between them. From germline, CDR1 is PRHDT and CDR2 FYEKMQ (reference sequence). V and J are TRBV13 and TRBJ1-2; D unclear. Sequenced sample: lung tumor tissue. This receptor was taken from a man between 60 and 75 years old with non-small cell lung cancer. This chain's CDR3 is CASNSTGYGYTF. CDR3 in DNA: TGTGCCAGCAACTCCACTGGATATGGCTACACCTTC.